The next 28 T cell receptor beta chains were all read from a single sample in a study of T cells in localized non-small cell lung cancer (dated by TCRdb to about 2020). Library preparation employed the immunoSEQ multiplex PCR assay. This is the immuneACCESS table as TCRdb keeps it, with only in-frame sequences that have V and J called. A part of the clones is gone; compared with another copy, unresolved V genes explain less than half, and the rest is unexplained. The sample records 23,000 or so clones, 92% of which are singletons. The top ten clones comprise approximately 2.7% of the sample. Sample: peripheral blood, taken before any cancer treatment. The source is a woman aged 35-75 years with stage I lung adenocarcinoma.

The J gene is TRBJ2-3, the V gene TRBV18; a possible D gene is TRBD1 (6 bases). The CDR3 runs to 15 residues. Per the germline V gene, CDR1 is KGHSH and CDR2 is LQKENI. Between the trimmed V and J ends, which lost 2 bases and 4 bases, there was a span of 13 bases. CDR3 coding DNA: TGTGCCAGCTCACCATTGGGACATGATGCAGATACGCAGTATTTT. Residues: CASSPLGHDADTQYF.

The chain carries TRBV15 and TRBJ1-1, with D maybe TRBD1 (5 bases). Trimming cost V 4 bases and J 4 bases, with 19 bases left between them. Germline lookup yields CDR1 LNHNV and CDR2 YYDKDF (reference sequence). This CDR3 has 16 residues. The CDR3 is CATSKRARGVSTEAFF. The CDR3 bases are TGTGCCACCAGCAAGAGAGCTAGAGGGGTTTCCACTGAAGCTTTCTTT.

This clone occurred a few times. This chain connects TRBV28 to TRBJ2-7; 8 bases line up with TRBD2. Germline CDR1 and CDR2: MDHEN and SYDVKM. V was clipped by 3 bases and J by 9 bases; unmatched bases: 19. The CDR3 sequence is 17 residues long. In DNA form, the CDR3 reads TGTGCCAGCAGTTTTTTGGGGTTGGGACCGGGAGGGTCGGGGCAGTACTTC. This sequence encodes CASSFLGLGPGGSGQYF.

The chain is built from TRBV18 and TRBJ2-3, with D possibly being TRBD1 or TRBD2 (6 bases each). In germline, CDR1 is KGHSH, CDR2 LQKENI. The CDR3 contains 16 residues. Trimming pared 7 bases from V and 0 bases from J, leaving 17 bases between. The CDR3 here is CASLEGGYVSTDTQYF. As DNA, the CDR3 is TGTGCCAGCTTAGAGGGGGGCTACGTCAGCACAGATACGCAGTATTTT.

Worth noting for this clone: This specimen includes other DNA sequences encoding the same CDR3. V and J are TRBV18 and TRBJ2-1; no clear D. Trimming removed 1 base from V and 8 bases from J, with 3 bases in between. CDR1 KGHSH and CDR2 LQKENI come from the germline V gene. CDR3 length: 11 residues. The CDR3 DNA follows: TGTGCCAGCTCACCACGGGATGAGCAGTTCTTC. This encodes CASSPRDEQFF.

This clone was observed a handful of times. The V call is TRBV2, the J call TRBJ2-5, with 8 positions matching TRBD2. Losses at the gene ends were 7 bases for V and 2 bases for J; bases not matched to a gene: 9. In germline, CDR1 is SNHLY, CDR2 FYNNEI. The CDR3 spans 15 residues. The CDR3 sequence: CASTKTSGSQETQYF. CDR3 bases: TGTGCCAGCACTAAGACAAGCGGGAGTCAAGAGACCCAGTACTTC.

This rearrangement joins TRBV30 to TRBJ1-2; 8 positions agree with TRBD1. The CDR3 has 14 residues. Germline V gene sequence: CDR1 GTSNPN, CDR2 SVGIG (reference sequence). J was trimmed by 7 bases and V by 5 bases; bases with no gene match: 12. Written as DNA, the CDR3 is TGTGCCTGGGAGGGGACGACAGGGGTGGCTGGCTACACCTTC. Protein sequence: CAWEGTTGVAGYTF. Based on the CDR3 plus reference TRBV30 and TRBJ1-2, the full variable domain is SQTIHQWPATLVQPVGSPLSLECTVEGTSNPNLYWYRQAAGRGLQLLFYSVGIGQISSEVPQNLSASRPQDRQFILSSKKLLLSDSGFYLCAWEGTTGVAGYTFGSGTRLTVV.

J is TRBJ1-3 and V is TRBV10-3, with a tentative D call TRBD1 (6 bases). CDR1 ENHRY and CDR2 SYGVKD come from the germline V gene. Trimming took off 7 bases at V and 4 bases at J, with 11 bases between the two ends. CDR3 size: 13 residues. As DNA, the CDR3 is TGTGCCATCAATACAGGGTCCGGAAACACCATATATTTT. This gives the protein CAINTGSGNTIYF.

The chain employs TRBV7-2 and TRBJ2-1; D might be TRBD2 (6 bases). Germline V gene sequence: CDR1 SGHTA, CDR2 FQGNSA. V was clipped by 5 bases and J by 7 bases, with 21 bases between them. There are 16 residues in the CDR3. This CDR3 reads CASSLYLRAGTNEQFF. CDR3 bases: TGTGCCAGCAGCCTTTACCTCCGAGCGGGTACGAATGAGCAGTTCTTC.

The CDR3 spells CASYEGGTPYNEQFF. The CDR3 region has the DNA TGTGCCAGCTACGAGGGGGGAACTCCCTACAATGAGCAGTTCTTC. The chain recombines TRBV28 with TRBJ2-1; tentatively, D is TRBD1 or TRBD2 (6 bases each). Germline CDR1 reads MDHEN; CDR2 reads SYDVKM. V was pared by 8 bases and J by 2 bases, with 16 bases between. CDR3 size: 15 residues.

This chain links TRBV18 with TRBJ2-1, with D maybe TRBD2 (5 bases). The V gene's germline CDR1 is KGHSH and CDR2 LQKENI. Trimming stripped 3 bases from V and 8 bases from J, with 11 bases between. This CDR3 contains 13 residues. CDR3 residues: CASSPAGIDEQFF. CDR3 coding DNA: TGTGCCAGCTCACCTGCGGGTATCGATGAGCAGTTCTTC.

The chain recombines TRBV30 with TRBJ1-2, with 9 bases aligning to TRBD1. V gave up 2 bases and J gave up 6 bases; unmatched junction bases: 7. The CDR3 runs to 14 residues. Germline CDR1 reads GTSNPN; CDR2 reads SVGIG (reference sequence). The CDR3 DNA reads TGTGCCTGGAGTTCTGGGACAGGGTTTAATGGCTACACCTTC. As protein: CAWSSGTGFNGYTF.

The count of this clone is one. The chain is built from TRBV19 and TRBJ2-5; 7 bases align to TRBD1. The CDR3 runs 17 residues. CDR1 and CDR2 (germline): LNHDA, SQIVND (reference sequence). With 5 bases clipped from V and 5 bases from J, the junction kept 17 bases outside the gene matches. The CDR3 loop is CASSPLRSGQVQETQYF. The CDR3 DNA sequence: TGTGCCAGTAGTCCCCTCAGATCAGGACAGGTCCAGGAGACCCAGTACTTC.

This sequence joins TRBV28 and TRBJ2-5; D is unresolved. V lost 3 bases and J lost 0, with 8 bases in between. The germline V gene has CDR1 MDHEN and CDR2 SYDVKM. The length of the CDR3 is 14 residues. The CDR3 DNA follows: TGTGCCAGCAGTTTTCCCGCGTACCAAGAGACCCAGTACTTC. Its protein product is CASSFPAYQETQYF.

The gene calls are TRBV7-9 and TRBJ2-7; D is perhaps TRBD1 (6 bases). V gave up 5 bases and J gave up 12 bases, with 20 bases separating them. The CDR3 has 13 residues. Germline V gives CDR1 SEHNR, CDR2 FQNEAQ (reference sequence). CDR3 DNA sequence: TGTGCCAGCAGCCCACCAGGTTCAGGGGCCACGTACTTC. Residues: CASSPPGSGATYF. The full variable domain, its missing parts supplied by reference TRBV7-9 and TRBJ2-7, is DTGVSQNPRHKITKRGQNVTFRCDPISEHNRLYWYRQTLGQGPEFLTYFQNEAQLEKSRLLSDRFSAERPKGSFSTLEIQRTEQGDSAMYLCASSPPGSGATYFGPGTRLTVT.

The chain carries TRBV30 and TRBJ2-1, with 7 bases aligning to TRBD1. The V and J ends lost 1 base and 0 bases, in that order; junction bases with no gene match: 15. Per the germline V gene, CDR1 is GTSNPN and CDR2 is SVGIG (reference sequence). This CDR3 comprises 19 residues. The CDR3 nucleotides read TGTGCCTGGAGTGACCCTCCTCAGGGGGATAGCTACTCCTACAATGAGCAGTTCTTC. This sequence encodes CAWSDPPQGDSYSYNEQFF.

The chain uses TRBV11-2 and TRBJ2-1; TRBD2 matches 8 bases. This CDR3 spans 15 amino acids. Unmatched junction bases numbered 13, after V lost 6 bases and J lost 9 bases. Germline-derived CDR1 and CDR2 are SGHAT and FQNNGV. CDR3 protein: CASSPSGTSLTEQFF. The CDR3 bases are TGTGCCAGCAGTCCTTCCGGGACTAGTCTCACTGAGCAGTTCTTC.

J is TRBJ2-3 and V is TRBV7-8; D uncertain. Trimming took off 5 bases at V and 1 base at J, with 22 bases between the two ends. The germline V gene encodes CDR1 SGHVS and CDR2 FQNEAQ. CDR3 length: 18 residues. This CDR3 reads CASSPPLRLARRTDTQYF. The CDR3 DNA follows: TGTGCCAGCAGCCCACCCCTGCGGCTGGCACGGCGCACAGATACGCAGTATTTT.

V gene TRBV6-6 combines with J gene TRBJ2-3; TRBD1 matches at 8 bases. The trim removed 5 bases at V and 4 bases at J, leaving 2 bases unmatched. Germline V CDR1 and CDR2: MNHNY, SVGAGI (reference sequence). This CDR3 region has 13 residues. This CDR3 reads CASSQGAPDTQYF. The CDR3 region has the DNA TGTGCCAGCAGTCAGGGGGCCCCAGATACGCAGTATTTT.

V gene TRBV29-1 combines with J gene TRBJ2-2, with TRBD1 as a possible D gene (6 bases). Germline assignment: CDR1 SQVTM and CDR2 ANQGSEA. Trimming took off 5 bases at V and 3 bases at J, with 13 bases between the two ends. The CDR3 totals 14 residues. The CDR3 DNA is TGCAGCGTTAGAACAGGGATGGACACCGGGGAGCTGTTTTTT. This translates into CSVRTGMDTGELFF.

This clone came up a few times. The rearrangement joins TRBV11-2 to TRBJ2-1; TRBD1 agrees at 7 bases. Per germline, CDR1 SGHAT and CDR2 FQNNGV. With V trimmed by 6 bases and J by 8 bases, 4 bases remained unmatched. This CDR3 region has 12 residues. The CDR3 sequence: CASRRQGYEQFF. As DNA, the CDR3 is TGTGCCAGCAGACGACAGGGTTATGAGCAGTTCTTC. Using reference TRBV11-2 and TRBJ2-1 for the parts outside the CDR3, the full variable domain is EAGVAQSPRYKIIEKRQSVAFWCNPISGHATLYWYQQILGQGPKLLIQFQNNGVVDDSQLPKDRFSAERLKGVDSTLKIQPAKLEDSAVYLCASRRQGYEQFFGPGTRLTVL.

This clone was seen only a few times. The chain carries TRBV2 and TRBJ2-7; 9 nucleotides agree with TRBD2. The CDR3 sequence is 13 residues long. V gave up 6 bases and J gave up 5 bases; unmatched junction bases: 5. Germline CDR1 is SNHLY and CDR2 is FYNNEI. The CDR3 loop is CASRQTSGDEQYF. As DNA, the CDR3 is TGTGCCAGCAGACAGACTAGCGGCGACGAGCAGTACTTC.

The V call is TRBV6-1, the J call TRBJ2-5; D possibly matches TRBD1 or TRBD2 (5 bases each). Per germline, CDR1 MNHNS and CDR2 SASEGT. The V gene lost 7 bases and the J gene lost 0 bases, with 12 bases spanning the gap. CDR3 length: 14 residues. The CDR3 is CASTMGTDQETQYF. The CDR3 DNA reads TGTGCCAGCACGATGGGGACGGACCAAGAGACCCAGTACTTC.

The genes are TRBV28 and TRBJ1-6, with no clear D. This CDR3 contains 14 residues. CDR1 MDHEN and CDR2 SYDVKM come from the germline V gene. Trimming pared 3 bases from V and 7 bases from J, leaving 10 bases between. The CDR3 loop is CASSFDTRNSPLHF. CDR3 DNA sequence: TGTGCCAGCAGTTTCGACACACGCAATTCACCCCTCCACTTT.

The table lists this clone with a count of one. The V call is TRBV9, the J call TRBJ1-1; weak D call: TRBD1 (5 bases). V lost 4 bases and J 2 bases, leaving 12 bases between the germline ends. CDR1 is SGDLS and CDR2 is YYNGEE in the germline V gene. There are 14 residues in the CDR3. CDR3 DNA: TGTGCCAGCAGCCCACGGGGGGATAACACTGAAGCTTTCTTT. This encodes CASSPRGDNTEAFF.

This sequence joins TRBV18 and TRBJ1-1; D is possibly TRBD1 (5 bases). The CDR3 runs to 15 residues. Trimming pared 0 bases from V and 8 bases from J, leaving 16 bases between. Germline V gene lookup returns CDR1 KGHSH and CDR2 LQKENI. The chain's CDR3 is CASSPPVRGKGEAFF. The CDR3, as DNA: TGTGCCAGCTCACCACCGGTTAGGGGAAAAGGCGAAGCTTTCTTT.

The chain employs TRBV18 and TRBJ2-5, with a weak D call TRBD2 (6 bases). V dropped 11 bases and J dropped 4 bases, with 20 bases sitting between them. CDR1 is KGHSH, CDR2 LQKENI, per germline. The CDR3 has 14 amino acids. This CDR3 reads CAASLGRAGETQYF. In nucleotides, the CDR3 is TGTGCCGCAAGTCTGGGACGAGCGGGAGAGACCCAGTACTTC. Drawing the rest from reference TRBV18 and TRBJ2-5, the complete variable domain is NAGVMQNPRHLVRRRGQEARLRCSPMKGHSHVYWYRQLPEEGLKFMVYLQKENIIDESGMPKERFSAEFPKEGPSILRIQQVVRGDSAAYFCAASLGRAGETQYFGPGTRLLVL.

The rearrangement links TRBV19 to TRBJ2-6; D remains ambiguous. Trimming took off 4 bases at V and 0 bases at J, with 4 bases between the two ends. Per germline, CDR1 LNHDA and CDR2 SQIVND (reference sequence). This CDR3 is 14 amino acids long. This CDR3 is CASSKGSGANVLTF. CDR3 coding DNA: TGTGCCAGTAGTAAGGGCTCTGGGGCCAACGTCCTGACTTTC.